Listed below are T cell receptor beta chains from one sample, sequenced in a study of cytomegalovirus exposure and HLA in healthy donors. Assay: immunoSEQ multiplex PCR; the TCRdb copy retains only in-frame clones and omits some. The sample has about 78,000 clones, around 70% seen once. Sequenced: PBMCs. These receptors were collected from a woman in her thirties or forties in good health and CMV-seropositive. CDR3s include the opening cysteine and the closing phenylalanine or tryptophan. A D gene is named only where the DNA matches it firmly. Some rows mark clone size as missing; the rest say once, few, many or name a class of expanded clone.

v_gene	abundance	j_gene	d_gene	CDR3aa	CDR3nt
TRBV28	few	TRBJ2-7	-	CASRRTGYEQYF	TGTGCCAGCAGACGAACAGGGTACGAGCAGTACTTC
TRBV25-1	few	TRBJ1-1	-	CASSSYGRDTEAFF	TGTGCCAGCAGTTCCTACGGGAGGGACACTGAAGCTTTCTTT
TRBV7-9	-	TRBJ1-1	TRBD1	CSSSAHRGSNPNTEAFF	TGTTCCAGCAGCGCCCACAGGGGGAGTAACCCGAACACTGAAGCTTTCTTT
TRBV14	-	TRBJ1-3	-	CASSQDPASSGNTIYF	TGTGCCAGCAGCCAAGATCCCGCGAGCTCTGGAAACACCATATATTTT
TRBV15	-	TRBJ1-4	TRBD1	CATSRGDRGPNEKLFF	TGTGCCACCAGCAGGGGGGACAGGGGACCTAATGAAAAACTGTTTTTT
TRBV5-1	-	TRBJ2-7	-	CASSVGVGEISYEQYF	TGCGCCAGCAGCGTAGGTGTGGGAGAGATCTCCTACGAGCAGTACTTC
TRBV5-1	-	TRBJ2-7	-	CASSLGLTVSYEQYF	TGCGCCAGCAGCTTGGGACTGACCGTTTCCTACGAGCAGTACTTC
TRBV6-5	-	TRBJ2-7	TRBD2	CASSSSGSLTGEQYF	TGTGCCAGCAGTTCCAGCGGGAGTCTCACGGGGGAGCAGTACTTC
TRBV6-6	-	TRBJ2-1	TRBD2	CASTDITSGYNEQFF	TGTGCCAGCACCGACATAACTAGCGGCTACAATGAGCAGTTCTTC
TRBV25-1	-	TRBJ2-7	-	CASSESKRSSSYEQYF	TGTGCCAGCAGTGAATCTAAGCGGTCAAGCTCCTACGAGCAGTACTTC
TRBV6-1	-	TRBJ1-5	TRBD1	CASRDRGNQPQHF	TGTGCCAGCAGAGACAGGGGTAATCAGCCCCAGCATTTT
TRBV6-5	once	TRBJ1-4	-	CASSYPGIGEKLFF	TGTGCCAGCAGTTATCCAGGGATTGGGGAAAAACTGTTTTTT
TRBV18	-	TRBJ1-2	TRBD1	CASSPGATGTAYGYTF	TGTGCCAGCTCACCGGGGGCGACAGGGACCGCCTATGGCTACACCTTC
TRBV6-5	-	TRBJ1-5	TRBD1	CASSPGTGEFQPQHF	TGTGCCAGCAGTCCCGGGACAGGGGAATTTCAGCCCCAGCATTTT
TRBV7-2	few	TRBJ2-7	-	CASSLGGGYEQYF	TGTGCCAGCAGCTTAGGAGGGGGCTACGAGCAGTACTTC
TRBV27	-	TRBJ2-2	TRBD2	CASRLAGGFTGELFF	TGTGCCAGCAGACTAGCGGGGGGGTTCACCGGGGAGCTGTTTTTT
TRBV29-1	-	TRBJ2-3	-	CSVNLSGTDTQYF	TGCAGCGTAAACCTCTCGGGCACAGATACGCAGTATTTT
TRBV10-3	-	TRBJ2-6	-	CATLEGGANVLTF	TGTGCCACCCTGGAGGGTGGGGCCAACGTCCTGACTTTC
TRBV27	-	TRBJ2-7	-	CASSRNRVDPYEQYF	TGTGCCAGCAGTCGCAACAGGGTGGACCCCTACGAGCAGTACTTC
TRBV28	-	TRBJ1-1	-	CASSFNMNTEAFF	TGTGCCAGCAGTTTTAATATGAACACTGAAGCTTTCTTT
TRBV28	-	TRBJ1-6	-	CASSLGATTLHF	TGTGCCAGCAGTTTAGGGGCTACGACCCTCCACTTT
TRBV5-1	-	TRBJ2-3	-	CASSVRGTDTQYF	TGCGCCAGCAGCGTCAGGGGCACAGATACGCAGTATTTT
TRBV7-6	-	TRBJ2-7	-	CASSTGSYEQYF	TGTGCCAGCAGCACGGGTTCCTACGAGCAGTACTTC
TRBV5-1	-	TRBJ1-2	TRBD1	CASSRDGQDYGYTF	TGCGCCAGCAGCCGCGACGGACAGGACTATGGCTACACCTTC
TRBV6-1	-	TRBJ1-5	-	CASSEGPISPQHF	TGTGCCAGCAGTGAGGGCCCAATATCGCCCCAGCATTTT
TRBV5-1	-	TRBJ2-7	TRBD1	CASSPWMRSGQGGSYEQYF	TGCGCCAGCAGCCCCTGGATGAGGTCTGGACAGGGCGGATCATACGAGCAGTACTTC
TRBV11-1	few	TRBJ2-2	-	CASSFSGNTGELFF	TGTGCCAGCAGCTTTTCAGGGAACACCGGGGAGCTGTTTTTT
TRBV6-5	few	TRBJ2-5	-	CASSSQKARDRETQYF	TGTGCCAGCAGTTCGCAAAAGGCGAGGGATAGGGAGACCCAGTACTTC
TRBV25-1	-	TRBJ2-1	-	CASLLWRGETENEQFF	TGTGCCAGCCTCCTGTGGCGGGGAGAGACTGAGAATGAGCAGTTCTTC
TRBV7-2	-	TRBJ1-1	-	CASSLGGQATEAFF	TGTGCCAGCAGCTTAGGGGGGCAGGCCACTGAAGCTTTCTTT
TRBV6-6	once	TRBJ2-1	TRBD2	CASSYSSLAGDNEQFF	TGTGCCAGCAGTTACTCGTCGCTAGCGGGAGACAATGAGCAGTTCTTC
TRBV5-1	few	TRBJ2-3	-	CASSLGTRTADTQYF	TGCGCCAGCAGCTTGGGAACCAGGACAGCAGATACGCAGTATTTT
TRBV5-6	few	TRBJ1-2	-	CASSYTGSGGYTF	TGTGCCAGCAGCTATACAGGTTCGGGCGGCTACACCTTC
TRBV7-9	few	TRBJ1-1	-	CASSLGVTGMNTEAFF	TGTGCCAGCAGCTTAGGGGTCACAGGCATGAACACTGAAGCTTTCTTT
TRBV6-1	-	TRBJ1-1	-	CASSEAGNVRTEAFF	TGTGCCAGCAGTGAGGCAGGGAATGTTCGGACTGAAGCTTTCTTT
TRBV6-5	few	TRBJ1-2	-	CASSLQGNYGYTF	TGTGCCAGCAGTCTACAGGGTAACTATGGCTACACCTTC
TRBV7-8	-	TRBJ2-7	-	CASSLASREQYF	TGTGCCAGCAGCTTAGCGAGTCGCGAGCAGTACTTC
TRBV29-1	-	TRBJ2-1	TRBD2	CSALLSGGGQPFF	TGCAGCGCCCTCCTTTCGGGGGGTGGCCAGCCGTTCTTC
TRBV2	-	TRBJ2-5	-	CATSGIQETQYF	TGTGCCACTTCGGGGATCCAAGAGACCCAGTACTTC
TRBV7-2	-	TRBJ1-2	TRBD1	CASSFQGGNYGYTF	TGTGCCAGCAGCTTCCAGGGGGGAAACTATGGCTACACCTTC
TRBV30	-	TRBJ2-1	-	CAWSVGNEQFF	TGTGCCTGGAGTGTCGGCAATGAGCAGTTCTTC
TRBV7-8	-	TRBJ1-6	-	CASSLGGTPTENSPLHF	TGTGCCAGCAGCTTAGGGGGGACACCCACAGAGAATTCACCCCTCCACTTT
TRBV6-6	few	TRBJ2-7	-	CASSLGATYEQYF	TGTGCCAGCAGTTTGGGGGCTACCTACGAGCAGTACTTC
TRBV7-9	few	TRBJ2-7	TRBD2	CASSSTLGLAGGEQYF	TGTGCCAGCAGCTCGACCTTAGGACTAGCGGGAGGCGAGCAGTACTTC
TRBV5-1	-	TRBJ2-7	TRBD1	CASSSETGAEQYF	TGCGCCAGCAGCTCCGAAACAGGGGCCGAGCAGTACTTC
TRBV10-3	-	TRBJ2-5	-	CAISDLDGGETQYF	TGTGCCATCAGTGATCTCGACGGCGGGGAGACCCAGTACTTC
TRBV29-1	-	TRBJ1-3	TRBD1	CSVEDRTGHSGNTIYF	TGCAGCGTTGAAGATAGGACAGGGCACTCTGGAAACACCATATATTTT
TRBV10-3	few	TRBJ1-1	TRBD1	CAISGQGAEAFF	TGTGCCATCAGTGGACAGGGCGCTGAAGCTTTCTTT
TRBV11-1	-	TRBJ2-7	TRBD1	CASGKEGALFKGGDYEQYF	TGTGCCAGCGGGAAAGAGGGGGCACTTTTCAAAGGGGGTGACTACGAGCAGTACTTC
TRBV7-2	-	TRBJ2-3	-	CASSLSRTSRPTQYF	TGTGCCAGCAGCTTAAGCCGAACTTCCCGCCCGACGCAGTATTTT
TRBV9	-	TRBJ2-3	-	CASSALTTDTQYF	TGTGCCAGCAGCGCCCTGACTACAGATACGCAGTATTTT
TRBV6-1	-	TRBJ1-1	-	CASKVAVNTEAFF	TGTGCCAGCAAGGTCGCGGTGAACACTGAAGCTTTCTTT
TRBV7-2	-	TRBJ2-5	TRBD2	CASSRGGLAGGIGETQYF	TGTGCCAGCAGCCGAGGGGGACTAGCGGGGGGGATCGGAGAGACCCAGTACTTC
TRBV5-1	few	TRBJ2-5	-	CASSTDRETQYF	TGCGCCAGCAGCACCGACAGAGAGACCCAGTACTTC
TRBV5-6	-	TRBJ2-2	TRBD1	CASRTGGPGELFF	TGTGCCAGTAGAACAGGGGGCCCCGGGGAGCTGTTTTTT
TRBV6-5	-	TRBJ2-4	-	CASSAGPKTLNIQYF	TGTGCCAGCAGTGCGGGACCGAAAACTTTAAACATTCAGTACTTC
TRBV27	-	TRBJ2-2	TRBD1	CASSLGQGNTGELFF	TGTGCCAGCAGTTTGGGACAGGGGAACACCGGGGAGCTGTTTTTT
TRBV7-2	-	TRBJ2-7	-	CASSFELGEQYF	TGTGCCAGCAGCTTCGAGTTGGGCGAGCAGTACTTC
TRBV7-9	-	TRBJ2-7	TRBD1	CASSLGGDRGNYEQYF	TGTGCCAGCAGCTTAGGCGGTGACAGGGGAAATTACGAGCAGTACTTC
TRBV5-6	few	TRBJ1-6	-	CASSLQVPPLHF	TGTGCCAGCAGCTTGCAGGTTCCACCCCTCCACTTT